This T cell receptor (beta chain) was identified during a study of T cells in Graves' hyperthyroidism and ophthalmopathy. V gave up 5 bases and J gave up 1 base, with 14 bases separating them. The length of the CDR3 is 15 residues. From germline, CDR1 is SEHNR and CDR2 FQNEAQ (reference sequence). For the diagnoses, clinical symptoms, serum thyroxine and TRAb, thyroid ultrasound and orbital computed tomography were used. The study's findings and limits: Ophthalmopathy onset followed model prediction by a median roughly 6 months.

RNA transcripts yielded amplified TCR beta CDR3 regions. Carried out on the TCR CDR3, a first-round RT-PCR used the HTBI primer set. Each CDR3 protein is one row after TCRdb ran MiXCR on the multiplex PCR reads. The data contain under 350,000 distinct CDR3 sequences, 18% of them singletons. To note about this clonotype: What it binds is unknown.

V gene TRBV7-9 combines with J gene TRBJ2-5, with a weak D call TRBD2 (5 bases). Sequencing was performed on blood. This sequence originates from a woman in her 50s with Graves' hyperthyroidism. The DNA for the CDR3 is TGTGCCAGCAGCGACCTCCCGGGGAGCCAAGAGACCCAGTACTTC. Its translation: CASSDLPGSQETQYF.